This T cell receptor (beta chain) originates from a study of CD4+ T cells in melanoma. The study's findings and limits: A reported correlation linked neoantigen-specific CD4+ T cells to CD8+, macrophage and B cell function. Neoantigen-specific CD4+ T cells in melanoma reportedly had diverse differentiation states.

Trimming shortened V by 4 bases and J by 4 bases, and 10 bases separated the two germline ends. The CDR3 has 13 amino acids. Germline CDR1 is SGHAT and CDR2 is FQNNGV. With respect to this clone: The antigen is unknown.

The repertoire was sequenced with immunoSEQ multiplex PCR; TCRdb's copy has only in-frame clones and lacks some. The sample includes some 16,000 clones, around 77% of them seen just once. The specimen sequenced was cells from a culture (not recorded whether cultured in vitro). The V gene is TRBV11-2, the J gene TRBJ1-2; the D gene is possibly TRBD1 (5 bases). This clonotype was obtained from a human donor with melanoma. This CDR3 is CASSWDGRYGYTF. The CDR3 coding sequence is TGTGCCAGCAGCTGGGACGGCCGCTATGGCTACACCTTC.